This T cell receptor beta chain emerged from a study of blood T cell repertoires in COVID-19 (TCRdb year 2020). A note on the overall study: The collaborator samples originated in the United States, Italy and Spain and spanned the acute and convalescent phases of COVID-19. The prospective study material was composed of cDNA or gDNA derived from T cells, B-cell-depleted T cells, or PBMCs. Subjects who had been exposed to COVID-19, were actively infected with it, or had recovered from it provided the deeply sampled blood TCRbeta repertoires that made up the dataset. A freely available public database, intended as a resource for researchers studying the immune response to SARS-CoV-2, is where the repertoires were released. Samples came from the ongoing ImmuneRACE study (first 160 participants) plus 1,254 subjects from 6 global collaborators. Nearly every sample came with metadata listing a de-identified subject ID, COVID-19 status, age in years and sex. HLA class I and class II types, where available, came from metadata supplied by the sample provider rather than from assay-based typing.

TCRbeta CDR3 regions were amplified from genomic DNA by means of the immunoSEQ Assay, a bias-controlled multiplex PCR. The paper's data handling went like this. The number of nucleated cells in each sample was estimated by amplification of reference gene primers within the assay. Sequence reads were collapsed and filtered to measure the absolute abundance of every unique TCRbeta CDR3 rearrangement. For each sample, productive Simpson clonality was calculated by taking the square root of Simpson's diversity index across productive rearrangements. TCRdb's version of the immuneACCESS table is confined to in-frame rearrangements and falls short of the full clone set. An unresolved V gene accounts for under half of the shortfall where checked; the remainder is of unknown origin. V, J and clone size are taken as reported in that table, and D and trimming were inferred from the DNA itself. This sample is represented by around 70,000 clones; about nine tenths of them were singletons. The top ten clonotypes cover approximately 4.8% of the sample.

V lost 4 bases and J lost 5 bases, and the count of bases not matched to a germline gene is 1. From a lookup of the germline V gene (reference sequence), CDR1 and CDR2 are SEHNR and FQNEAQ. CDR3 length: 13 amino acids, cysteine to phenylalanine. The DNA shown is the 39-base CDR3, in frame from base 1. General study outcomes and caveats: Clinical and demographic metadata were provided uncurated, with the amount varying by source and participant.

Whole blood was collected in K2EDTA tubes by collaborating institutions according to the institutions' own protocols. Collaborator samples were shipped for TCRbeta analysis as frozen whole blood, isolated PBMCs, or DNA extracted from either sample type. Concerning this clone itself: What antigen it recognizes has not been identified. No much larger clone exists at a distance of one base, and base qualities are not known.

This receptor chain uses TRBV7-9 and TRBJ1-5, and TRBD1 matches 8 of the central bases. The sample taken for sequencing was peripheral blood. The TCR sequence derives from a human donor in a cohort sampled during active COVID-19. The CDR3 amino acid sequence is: CASSSTGDQPQHF. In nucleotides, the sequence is TGTGCCAGCAGCTCGACAGGGGATCAGCCCCAGCATTTT.